This T cell receptor (beta chain) was documented in a study of blood T cell repertoires in COVID-19. Study-wide background: PBMCs, B-cell-depleted T cells, or T cells were the source of the cDNA or gDNA that made up the material.

Participants were placed into cohorts based on the clinical history they reported. Trimming took 6 bases from V and 7 from J, leaving 7 bases between them. CDR3 length equals 11 residues. How the authors handled the data: How many nucleated cells were present was estimated from reference gene primer amplification. Sequencing was performed with immunoSEQ multiplex PCR; in TCRdb, only in-frame clones are kept and a portion is missing. That table gives V, J and clone size, and the DNA gave D and trimming. The repertoire holds 150,000 to 200,000 clones, about 85% seen once, with about 5.3% in the top ten.

What was sequenced was PBMCs or T cells enriched from blood (not recorded which). The source is a woman between 35 and 50 years old with acute COVID-19. J is TRBJ2-1 and V is TRBV12-3 or TRBV12-4; maybe TRBD2 (5 bases). The CDR3 loop reads CASSWENEQFF. As DNA, the CDR3 is TGTGCCAGCAGCTGGGAGAATGAGCAGTTCTTC.